One sample yielded the 15 T cell receptor beta chains listed below, sequenced in a study of OX40 agonist ivuxolimab in advanced cancers. Libraries were built with the immunoSEQ multiplex PCR assay. TCRdb holds this immuneACCESS table with in-frame rearrangements only. Some clones are missing; in checked studies, unresolved V genes explain under half, and the rest has no known cause. The sample includes 65,000 to 90,000 clones, with about 90% observed a single time. The top ten clones comprise approximately 9.9% of the sample. Sequences were derived from CD4+ or CD8+ T cells sorted from blood, sampled in a trial of the OX40 agonist ivuxolimab. The origin of the receptors is an adult with an advanced solid tumor such as melanoma, head and neck, liver or kidney cancer.

The chain uses TRBV29-1 and TRBJ1-2, with D perhaps TRBD1 (6 bases). V shed 3 bases and J shed 7 bases, with 21 bases lying between them. Germline-derived CDR1 and CDR2 are SQVTM and ANQGSEA. This CDR3 is 15 amino acids long. This CDR3 is CSVDRLGQGLGGYTF. The CDR3, as DNA: TGCAGCGTTGACCGCTTGGGACAAGGCCTAGGTGGCTACACCTTC.

The rearrangement links TRBV25-1 to TRBJ2-7; 7 nucleotides agree with TRBD2. From germline, CDR1 is MGHDK and CDR2 SYGVNS. V was pared by 6 bases and J by 2 bases, with 13 bases of the junction left unmatched. The CDR3 is made up of 16 amino acids. The CDR3 protein is CASSPLREGSPYEQYF. CDR3 sequence (DNA): TGTGCCAGCAGCCCCTTGAGGGAGGGGTCACCCTACGAGCAGTACTTC.

The rearrangement uses TRBV29-1 and TRBJ1-1; 9 bases line up with TRBD1. The CDR3 consists of 12 residues. Germline CDR1 SQVTM, CDR2 ANQGSEA. V was pared by 7 bases and J by 7 bases, with 7 bases of the junction left unmatched. Here the CDR3 reads CSAGQGRHEAFF. Written as DNA, the CDR3 is TGCAGCGCGGGACAGGGACGCCATGAAGCTTTCTTT.

This chain connects TRBV6-1 to TRBJ2-7, with 8 bases lining up with TRBD1. Per germline, CDR1 MNHNS and CDR2 SASEGT. This CDR3 comprises 15 residues. The junction had 6 bases not matched to a gene; V was cut back by 5 bases and J by 0 bases. CDR3 nucleotide sequence: TGTGCCAGCAGTTCCAGGACAGGGAACTCCTACGAGCAGTACTTC. It translates to CASSSRTGNSYEQYF.

The rearrangement links TRBV28 to TRBJ1-2, with D maybe TRBD1 (5 bases). This CDR3 is 18 amino acids long. Germline-derived CDR1 and CDR2 are MDHEN and SYDVKM. With 2 bases removed from V and 2 bases from J, the gap between germline ends came to 21 bases. For the CDR3, the DNA is TGTGCCAGCAGTTTAAGTGCATCTGGGCAACAGGAGAACTATGGCTACACCTTC. It codes for CASSLSASGQQENYGYTF.

The chain recombines TRBV6-5 with TRBJ2-7, with D uncertain. The CDR3 covers 12 residues. Per the germline V gene, CDR1 is MNHEY and CDR2 is SVGAGI. Trimming took off 4 bases at V and 3 bases at J, with 7 bases between the two ends. The CDR3 spells CASSSAGYEQYF. CDR3 DNA: TGTGCCAGCAGTTCAGCAGGCTACGAGCAGTACTTC.

This clone was recorded only once. This sequence joins TRBV2 and TRBJ1-2; a possible D gene is TRBD1 (6 bases). Germline CDR1 and CDR2: SNHLY and FYNNEI. This CDR3 has 13 amino acids. V lost 8 bases to trimming and J lost 3 bases, with 13 bases between them. CDR3 nucleotides: TGTGCCAGCTCGAAGGGGGTCGACTATGGCTACACCTTC. Translated: CASSKGVDYGYTF.

In its sample, this clone is medium-sized (0.01 to 0.1%). The chain couples TRBV11-2 to TRBJ2-7; D may be TRBD2 (5 bases). This CDR3 has 15 amino acids. Trimming removed 1 base from V and 0 bases from J, with 10 bases in between. CDR1 and CDR2 from the germline V gene are SGHAT and FQNNGV. CDR3 amino acids: CASSLGAAASYEQYF. CDR3 nucleotide sequence: TGTGCCAGCAGCTTAGGAGCAGCGGCCTCCTACGAGCAGTACTTC.

The CDR3 sequence is CASSLWGGYGYTF. In DNA form, the CDR3 reads TGTGCCAGCAGCTTGTGGGGGGGCTATGGCTACACCTTC. V usage is TRBV5-5 and J usage is TRBJ1-2; possible D gene TRBD1, 5 bases. Trimming took 1 base from V and 4 from J, leaving 8 bases between them. The CDR3 runs 13 residues. Germline V gene sequence: CDR1 SGHKS, CDR2 YYEKEE (reference sequence).

This clone was detected once. This rearrangement joins TRBV9 to TRBJ2-7; perhaps TRBD1 as D (6 bases). V lost 0 bases, J lost 0 bases, and 7 bases lay in between. CDR3 length: 14 amino acids. CDR1 and CDR2 (germline): SGDLS, YYNGEE. Here the CDR3 reads CASSVVGGSYEQYF. The CDR3 nucleotides read TGTGCCAGCAGCGTAGTAGGGGGCTCCTACGAGCAGTACTTC.

The CDR3 is CASSWGAYEQYF. For the CDR3, the DNA is TGTGCCAGCAGCTGGGGAGCCTACGAGCAGTACTTC. This rearrangement joins TRBV11-2 to TRBJ2-7, with a weak D call TRBD2 (5 bases). This CDR3 contains 12 residues. CDR1 is SGHAT, CDR2 FQNNGV, per germline. Deletions cut 4 bases from V and 2 bases from J, with 6 bases between.

J is TRBJ2-7 and V is TRBV4-1, with a weak D call TRBD1 (5 bases). Per germline, CDR1 MGHRA and CDR2 YSYEKL. The CDR3 is made up of 17 amino acids. Trimming cost V 1 base and J 5 bases, with 21 bases left between them. The DNA for the CDR3 is TGCGCCAGCAGCCAAGTCGCCGACAGACTCGGAAGGAACGAGCAGTACTTC. Translation: CASSQVADRLGRNEQYF.

The chain recombines TRBV27 with TRBJ2-7, with D possibly being TRBD2 (6 bases). Between the trimmed V and J ends, which lost 0 bases and 1 base, there was a span of 16 bases. Germline V CDR1 and CDR2: MNHEY, SMNVEV (reference sequence). The CDR3 has 17 residues. CDR3: CASSLSGAGRHSYEQYF. CDR3 DNA sequence: TGTGCCAGCAGTTTATCTGGCGCGGGACGCCATTCCTACGAGCAGTACTTC.

This chain links TRBV6-5 with TRBJ2-2; weak D call: TRBD2 (5 bases). The CDR3 runs 15 residues. Trimming left V 5 bases short and J 6 bases short, with 16 bases between. The germline CDR1 and CDR2 sequences are MNHEY and SVGAGI. In DNA, the CDR3 is TGTGCCAGCAGTCACCAAACCTCCGGGGCCGGGGAGCTGTTTTTT. It translates to CASSHQTSGAGELFF.

The rearrangement uses TRBV9 and TRBJ2-2, with D unclear. The CDR3 contains 13 residues. V was pared by 8 bases and J by 3 bases, with 11 bases between. From germline, CDR1 is SGDLS and CDR2 YYNGEE. CDR3 protein: CASLQSDTGELFF. The DNA of the CDR3 is TGTGCCAGTCTCCAGTCGGACACCGGGGAGCTGTTTTTT.